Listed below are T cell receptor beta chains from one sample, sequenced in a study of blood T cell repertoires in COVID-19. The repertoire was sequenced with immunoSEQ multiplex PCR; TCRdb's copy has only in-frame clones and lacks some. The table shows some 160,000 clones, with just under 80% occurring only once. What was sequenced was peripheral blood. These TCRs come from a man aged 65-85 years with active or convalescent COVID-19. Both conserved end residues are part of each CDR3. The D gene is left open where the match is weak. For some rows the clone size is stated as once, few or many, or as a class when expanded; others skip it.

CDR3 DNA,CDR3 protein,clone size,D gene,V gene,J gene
TGTGCCAGCAGCTTAGGCACCGGGGGTGGCACTGAAGCTTTCTTT,CASSLGTGGGTEAFF,NA,NA,TRBV7-9,TRBJ1-1
TGTGCCAGCTCACAAGCGGGGGGGCCCTACAATGAGCAGTTCTTC,CASSQAGGPYNEQFF,few,TRBD2,TRBV18,TRBJ2-1
TGTGCCAGCAGCCAGACTAGCGGGGGTACCCCCCACGGGGAGCTGTTTTTT,CASSQTSGGTPHGELFF,NA,TRBD2,TRBV6-2/TRBV6-3,TRBJ2-2
TGTGCCATCAGGGGGGACAAAAATGGAAACACCATATATTTT,CAIRGDKNGNTIYF,NA,NA,TRBV10-3,TRBJ1-3
TGCGCCAGCAGCCACCGGGGGACGGGCAGCTCCTACGAGCAGTACTTC,CASSHRGTGSSYEQYF,NA,NA,TRBV4-1,TRBJ2-7
TGTGCCAGCAGTTTTGACAGAGAGAATTCACCCCTCCACTTT,CASSFDRENSPLHF,few,NA,TRBV6-5,TRBJ1-6
TGTGCCAGCAGTCAACGTTGGACACCCTCCCTCAATGAGCAGTTCTTC,CASSQRWTPSLNEQFF,NA,NA,TRBV6-2/TRBV6-3,TRBJ2-1
TGTGCCAGCAGTCTCGACCGGGACAGGGCTCGGGGCTACACCTTC,CASSLDRDRARGYTF,NA,TRBD1,TRBV6-5,TRBJ1-2
TGTGCCAGCTCACCACCAGGACGGGGCTATGGCTACACCTTC,CASSPPGRGYGYTF,few,NA,TRBV18,TRBJ1-2
TGTGCCAGCAGTTCCAGGGGCGCTGGATATGGCTACACCTTC,CASSSRGAGYGYTF,NA,NA,TRBV6-2/TRBV6-3,TRBJ1-2
TGTGCCATCAGTGGACGGTTAGGCAGGGTTGGGACTGAAGCTTTCTTT,CAISGRLGRVGTEAFF,NA,NA,TRBV10-3,TRBJ1-1
TGTGCCAGCGGGACTCACTCGAACACCGGGGAGCTGTTTTTT,CASGTHSNTGELFF,NA,NA,TRBV2,TRBJ2-2
TGTGCCAGCAGCCTGACAGGGGCTGGGGCCAACGTCCTGACTTTC,CASSLTGAGANVLTF,NA,TRBD1,TRBV7-9,TRBJ2-6
TGTGCCAGTAGTAGACAGGGCTTGCATCGGACTGAAGCTTTCTTT,CASSRQGLHRTEAFF,once,TRBD1,TRBV19,TRBJ1-1
TGTGCCAGCAGGCCCCGGGGCTACAATGAGCAGTTCTTC,CASRPRGYNEQFF,NA,NA,TRBV2,TRBJ2-1
TGTGCCAGCAGTTCTACCCGGAACACTGAAGCTTTCTTT,CASSSTRNTEAFF,NA,NA,TRBV7-2,TRBJ1-1
TGTGCCAGCAGCCAAGAGACGGGAGCGGGGGGGCGAGAGACCCAGTACTTC,CASSQETGAGGRETQYF,NA,TRBD2,TRBV3-1/TRBV3-2,TRBJ2-5
TGCGCCAGCAGCTACAGGCTAGGACAACCGGAGCAGTACTTC,CASSYRLGQPEQYF,NA,NA,TRBV4-1,TRBJ2-7
TGCGCCAGCAGCCCCTCGGGGGCGGGGGCTGGGGTGCTACAGTACTTC,CASSPSGAGAGVLQYF,NA,NA,TRBV5-1,TRBJ2-7
TGTGCCAGCAGCCTGACAGTCCTAGCGGGGGGACCTACCGGGGAGCTGTTTTTT,CASSLTVLAGGPTGELFF,NA,TRBD2,TRBV5-8,TRBJ2-2
TGTGCCAGCAGCTTTAGGAGCACTGAAGCTTTCTTT,CASSFRSTEAFF,many,NA,TRBV7-9,TRBJ1-1
TGTGCCAGCAGCTATAGTGACAGGTTGAACACTGAAGCTTTCTTT,CASSYSDRLNTEAFF,NA,NA,TRBV7-9,TRBJ1-1
TGTGCCAGCTACCGACAGGGCCCAGATACGCAGTATTTT,CASYRQGPDTQYF,NA,TRBD1,TRBV6-5,TRBJ2-3
TGTGCCAGCAGCTTAGAAACAGGAGACGGCTACACCTTC,CASSLETGDGYTF,NA,NA,TRBV7-9,TRBJ1-2
TGTGCCAGCAGTGATAACTCCTACAATGAGCAGTTCTTC,CASSDNSYNEQFF,NA,NA,TRBV6-4,TRBJ2-1
TGCAGCGTTGAGGCAGTAACCGGGGATTCCTCCTACGAGCAGTACTTC,CSVEAVTGDSSYEQYF,NA,NA,TRBV29-1,TRBJ2-7
TGTGCCAGCAGTCATGACTACTCTAACTATGGCTACACCTTC,CASSHDYSNYGYTF,NA,NA,TRBV28,TRBJ1-2
TGTGCCAGCAGCTTTTGTACTAGCGGGGCCAATGAGCAGTTCTTC,CASSFCTSGANEQFF,NA,NA,TRBV12-1,TRBJ2-1
TGTGCCAGCAGTGAATTAGGACAGCCAAAGAACACTGAAGCTTTCTTT,CASSELGQPKNTEAFF,NA,NA,TRBV2,TRBJ1-1
TGTGCCAGTATTGGCAGGGGCGGCATTCAGTACTTC,CASIGRGGIQYF,NA,NA,TRBV19,TRBJ2-4
TGTGCCAGCAGTTTCATTCGGGCCCTAGCCCCAGATACGCAGTATTTT,CASSFIRALAPDTQYF,NA,NA,TRBV27,TRBJ2-3
TGTGCCAGCAGTGACCCGAGGGGGGGTTCGCCCGGGGAGCTGTTTTTT,CASSDPRGGSPGELFF,NA,NA,TRBV6-1,TRBJ2-2
TGTGCCAGCAGTCGGTCTCGGGCAGGGGAGACGGAAGGCTACACCTTC,CASSRSRAGETEGYTF,NA,NA,TRBV6-2/TRBV6-3,TRBJ1-2
TGTGCCAGCAGCTCCAGATTTTGGGGGACAGGCGAACAGCCCCAGCATTTT,CASSSRFWGTGEQPQHF,NA,TRBD1,TRBV5-6,TRBJ1-5
TGTGCCAGCAGCGTAGCGGAACAGGGTGGTGATCAGCCCCAGCATTTT,CASSVAEQGGDQPQHF,NA,NA,TRBV9,TRBJ1-5
TGTGCCAGCTCACCCCAGCGTGGCTACACCTTC,CASSPQRGYTF,NA,NA,TRBV18,TRBJ1-2
TGTGCCAGCAGCCGACCAGGACTAGCGGGAAATGAGCAGTTCTTC,CASSRPGLAGNEQFF,once,TRBD2,TRBV5-6,TRBJ2-1
TGTGCCAGCACGGGTAGGGGTCAGGGCAATCAGCCCCAGCATTTT,CASTGRGQGNQPQHF,NA,NA,TRBV11-3,TRBJ1-5
TGTGCCAGCAGCTTTCCACCCGGGACTAGCGGGGACACAGATACGCAGTATTTT,CASSFPPGTSGDTDTQYF,few,TRBD2,TRBV7-9,TRBJ2-3
TGTGCCAGCAGCCCCGGACAGGGACTCGAGCAGTACTTC,CASSPGQGLEQYF,NA,TRBD1,TRBV7-2,TRBJ2-7
TGTGCCAGCTCACCCGGGGTAGAAACCTACGAGCAGTACTTC,CASSPGVETYEQYF,NA,NA,TRBV18,TRBJ2-7
TGTGCCAGCAGCAAAGACGTCCAGGGAAACACCATATATTTT,CASSKDVQGNTIYF,NA,NA,TRBV21-1,TRBJ1-3
TGTGCCAGCAGTGAAGGGCTAGCGGGGGGGTGGAACACCGGGGAGCTGTTTTTT,CASSEGLAGGWNTGELFF,NA,TRBD2,TRBV6-1,TRBJ2-2
TGTGCCAGCAGTGAACTAGGGACAGGGCAAAGGAACACCATATATTTT,CASSELGTGQRNTIYF,NA,TRBD1,TRBV27,TRBJ1-3
TGTGCCAGCAGCCTCCGCGGGGTCCCTTGGGAAGAGACCCAGTACTTC,CASSLRGVPWEETQYF,NA,NA,TRBV7-6,TRBJ2-5
TGTGCCAGCAGACAGACGGGGGACAACTATGGCTACACCTTC,CASRQTGDNYGYTF,NA,NA,TRBV27,TRBJ1-2
TGTGCCAGCAGAGCAGGCTCCTACAATGAGCAGTTCTTC,CASRAGSYNEQFF,NA,NA,TRBV7-2,TRBJ2-1
TGTGCCAGCAGTTACTCGAGGTGGTTTCAGCCCCAGCATTTT,CASSYSRWFQPQHF,NA,NA,TRBV6-5,TRBJ1-5
TGTGCCAGCAGCCACACCGGGACAGCGACCGAGCAGTACTTC,CASSHTGTATEQYF,NA,TRBD1,TRBV14,TRBJ2-7
TGTGCCAGCAGTTCCTCCGGGACAGAAGGGGCCTACGAGCAGTACTTC,CASSSSGTEGAYEQYF,many,TRBD1,TRBV6-5,TRBJ2-7
TGTGCCAGCAGCTTATCACAGGCCTTTCCCTACGAGCAGTACTTC,CASSLSQAFPYEQYF,NA,NA,TRBV7-3,TRBJ2-7